What follows are 31 T cell receptor beta chains derived from one specimen sequenced in a study of CD8 T cells in ankylosing spondylitis. MiXCR, run by TCRdb on the 5' RACE reads, gives a single entry per CDR3 protein. The table has over 700,000 distinct CDR3 sequences, 15% to 20% seen once. Study outcomes and limitations: A motif in TCR beta, a set of under ten highly homologous variants, appeared characteristic of ankylosing spondylitis blood.

Their cognate antigens are unknown. Sequencing used blood, either unsorted or a sorted T cell fraction (not recorded which). The receptor source for this set is a male donor with ankylosing spondylitis.

A single count supports this clonotype. The V gene is TRBV7-9, the J gene TRBJ2-7; TRBD2 matches at 7 bases. Trimming cost V 3 bases and J 0 bases; bases outside gene matches: 5. The germline V gene encodes CDR1 SEHNR and CDR2 FQNEAQ (reference sequence). The CDR3 has 15 amino acids. The DNA of the CDR3 is TGTGCCAGCAGCTTCCTTGTAGCGGGCTCCTACGAGCAGTACTTC. Residues: CASSFLVAGSYEQYF.

The J gene is TRBJ2-7, the V gene TRBV3-1; 8 bases are shared with TRBD1. CDR3 size: 14 residues. Per germline, CDR1 LGHDT and CDR2 YNNKEL (reference sequence). The junction had 4 bases not matched to a gene; V was cut back by 0 bases and J by 6 bases. Here the CDR3 DNA reads TGTGCCAGCAGCCAAGATGACAGGGGACTCGAGCAGTACTTC. Protein product: CASSQDDRGLEQYF.

The chain couples TRBV20-1 to TRBJ2-2; no firm D call. The germline CDR1 and CDR2 sequences are DFQATT and SNEGSKA (reference sequence). V was clipped by 6 bases and J by 2 bases, with 16 bases between them. CDR3 size: 15 residues. CDR3 sequence: CSAQLRSKNTGELFF. CDR3 sequence (DNA): TGCAGTGCCCAGTTGAGGTCTAAAAACACCGGGGAGCTGTTTTTT.

The chain is built from TRBV9 and TRBJ2-3; 7 bases are shared with TRBD2. Germline CDR1 reads SGDLS; CDR2 reads YYNGEE. Trimming at V came to 3 bases and at J to 2 bases, leaving 6 bases not matched to a gene. The CDR3 runs to 15 residues. In DNA form, the CDR3 reads TGTGCCAGCAGCGCCCGACTAGCCCCCACAGATACGCAGTATTTT. Its translation is CASSARLAPTDTQYF.

The chain is built from TRBV20-1 and TRBJ1-1; D might be TRBD1 (6 bases). The germline gives CDR1 DFQATT, CDR2 SNEGSKA (reference sequence). Trimming stripped 1 base from V and 5 bases from J, with 11 bases between. The CDR3 has 13 residues. The CDR3 loop is CSARATGWTEAFF. Here the CDR3 DNA reads TGCAGTGCTAGAGCGACAGGATGGACTGAAGCTTTCTTT.

This clonotype came up once. The chain is built from TRBV7-2 and TRBJ2-7, with unresolved D. Trimming shortened V by 3 bases and J by 7 bases, and 13 bases separated the two germline ends. The CDR3 runs to 13 residues. The germline CDR1 and CDR2 sequences are SGHTA and FQGNSA. CDR3 region: CASSFTTVGEQYF. The CDR3 DNA follows: TGTGCCAGCAGCTTTACGACGGTCGGTGAGCAGTACTTC. The whole variable domain, remainder taken from reference TRBV7-2 and TRBJ2-7, is GAGVSQSPSNKVTEKGKDVELRCDPISGHTALYWYRQSLGQGLEFLIYFQGNSAPDKSGLPSDRFSAERTGGSVSTLTIQRTQQEDSAVYLCASSFTTVGEQYFGPGTRLTVT.

The chain recombines TRBV27 with TRBJ2-1; 8 bases match TRBD1. CDR3 length: 12 amino acids. Losses at the gene ends were 5 bases for V and 9 bases for J; bases not matched to a gene: 3. Germline V gene data show CDR1 as MNHEY and CDR2 as SMNVEV (reference sequence). The CDR3 loop reads CASSPQGVEQFF. The CDR3 nucleotides are TGTGCCAGCAGTCCACAGGGGGTTGAGCAGTTCTTC.

V and J are TRBV7-2 and TRBJ2-1; 9 bases are shared with TRBD2. J lost 9 bases, V lost 5 bases, and 2 bases had no gene match. The CDR3 has 12 amino acids. CDR1 SGHTA and CDR2 FQGNSA come from the germline V gene. CDR3 loop: CASSGTSLEQFF. In nucleotides, the CDR3 is TGTGCCAGCAGCGGGACTAGCCTTGAGCAGTTCTTC. The full variable domain, rest sourced from reference TRBV7-2 and TRBJ2-1, is GAGVSQSPSNKVTEKGKDVELRCDPISGHTALYWYRQSLGQGLEFLIYFQGNSAPDKSGLPSDRFSAERTGGSVSTLTIQRTQQEDSAVYLCASSGTSLEQFFGPGTRLTVL.

This clonotype was observed at least ten times. J is TRBJ2-1 and V is TRBV4-3; TRBD2 agrees at 8 bases. V was pared by 2 bases and J by 5 bases, with 8 bases of the junction left unmatched. This CDR3 region has 16 residues. Germline CDR1 LGHNA, CDR2 YSLEER. CDR3 loop: CASSQYERENDNEQFF. The CDR3 region has the DNA TGCGCCAGCAGCCAATACGAGCGGGAGAACGACAATGAGCAGTTCTTC.

The chain is built from TRBV20-1 and TRBJ1-6; 11 bases are shared with TRBD1. The V gene's germline CDR1 is DFQATT and CDR2 SNEGSKA (reference sequence). The CDR3 has 17 residues. With V trimmed by 2 bases and J by 5 bases, 8 bases remained unmatched. The CDR3 nucleotides read TGCAGTGCTAGACTGGGACAGGGGGTGAGGGATAATTCACCCCTCCACTTT. Protein sequence: CSARLGQGVRDNSPLHF.

This clonotype was detected a few times. The chain carries TRBV4-1 and TRBJ1-3; 9 bases align to TRBD1. The CDR3 consists of 17 residues. CDR1 and CDR2 from the germline V gene are MGHRA and YSYEKL. V lost 1 base to trimming and J lost 4 bases; unmatched junction nucleotides: 8. CDR3 coding DNA: TGCGCCAGCAGCCAAGCCGAAGGACAGGGGAACGGAAACACCATATATTTT. It yields the protein CASSQAEGQGNGNTIYF.

The chain uses TRBV28 and TRBJ2-2, with D possibly matching TRBD2 (6 bases). CDR3 size: 15 residues. Germline CDR1 and CDR2: MDHEN and SYDVKM. Between the trimmed V and J ends, which lost 5 bases and 8 bases, there was a span of 18 bases. Here the CDR3 DNA reads TGTGCCAGCAGTACCACGGGACTCTCAAAAGGGGAGCTGTTTTTT. Its protein product is CASSTTGLSKGELFF.

This clonotype was observed a few times. This chain uses TRBV5-1 with TRBJ1-1; D perhaps matches TRBD1 (6 bases). The CDR3 extends over 16 amino acids. V was trimmed by 0 bases and J by 3 bases, leaving 15 bases between them. Germline CDR1 is SGHRS and CDR2 is YFSETQ. For the CDR3, the DNA is TGCGCCAGCAGCTTGGTAGGTTTGGGGGGGCACACTGAAGCTTTCTTT. This translates into CASSLVGLGGHTEAFF.

In DNA, the CDR3 is TGCGCCAGCAGCGCCCGACAGGGCCCGGTAGGGACCCAGTACTTC. It yields the protein CASSARQGPVGTQYF. The chain recombines TRBV5-1 with TRBJ2-5, with TRBD1 identical over 7 bases. V trimming: 4 bases; J trimming: 7 bases; junction bases outside the gene matches: 13. The CDR3 loop spans 15 amino acids. The germline CDR1 and CDR2 sequences are SGHRS and YFSETQ.

The sample holds a few counts of this clonotype. V gene TRBV29-1 combines with J gene TRBJ2-7; possibly TRBD1 for D (6 bases). This CDR3 is built from 12 residues. Per the germline V gene, CDR1 is SQVTM and CDR2 is ANQGSEA. V was cut by 6 bases and J by 2 bases, with 11 bases left in between. The CDR3 protein is CSVQTGPYEQYF. In DNA form, the CDR3 reads TGCAGCGTCCAGACAGGCCCCTACGAGCAGTACTTC.

This clonotype was recorded a few times. The chain is built from TRBV12-3 or TRBV12-4 and TRBJ1-6; D remains ambiguous. V lost 6 bases and J lost 9, with 15 bases in between. The CDR3 runs to 14 residues. This chain's CDR3 is CASSPGQASSPLHF. CDR3 DNA: TGTGCCAGCAGCCCCGGGCAGGCGAGTTCACCCCTCCACTTT.

The rearrangement uses TRBV12-3 or TRBV12-4 and TRBJ2-1; tentatively, D is TRBD1 (6 bases). Trimming shortened V by 5 bases and J by 6 bases, and 17 bases separated the two germline ends. The CDR3 spans 15 residues. The CDR3: CASSPLGRGVNEQFF. Written as DNA, the CDR3 is TGTGCCAGCAGTCCGCTAGGCAGGGGTGTCAATGAGCAGTTCTTC.

For this clonotype: The germline gene is not matched at one end of the junction; a read error may be the cause. V gene TRBV29-1 combines with J gene TRBJ2-3; TRBD1 might be the D (6 bases). The CDR3 contains 15 residues. Germline V gives CDR1 SQVTM, CDR2 ANQGSEA. This CDR3 reads CSVQDRGTHTDTQYF. The CDR3 DNA sequence: TGCAGCGTTCAAGATCGAGGGACACACACAGATACGCAGTATTTT.

This sequence joins TRBV20-1 and TRBJ2-1, with 8 bases matching TRBD2. This CDR3 comprises 16 residues. The V segment lost 0 bases and the J segment 2 bases; nucleotides outside the gene matches: 6. CDR1 DFQATT and CDR2 SNEGSKA come from the germline V gene (reference sequence). This CDR3 reads CSARDGAGGPYNEQFF. The CDR3 region has the DNA TGCAGTGCTAGAGATGGGGCGGGAGGACCCTACAATGAGCAGTTCTTC.

The table lists this clonotype with a few counts. The V call is TRBV27, the J call TRBJ2-7, with 9 bases aligning to TRBD1. The CDR3 consists of 13 residues. CDR1 is MNHEY, CDR2 SMNVEV, per germline (reference sequence). The CDR3 DNA reads as TGTGAGACACACGGACAGGGGAGATACGAGCAGTACTTC. It encodes CETHGQGRYEQYF.

In this sample, this clonotype turned up a few times. The chain employs TRBV10-3 and TRBJ2-7; D is possibly TRBD1 (7 bases). V gave up 4 bases and J gave up 2 bases, with 12 bases separating them. Per germline, CDR1 ENHRY and CDR2 SYGVKD. This CDR3 region has 14 residues. In DNA form, the CDR3 reads TGTGCCATCAGTGTTGGAGGGGGCCCCTACGAGCAGTACTTC. Protein product: CAISVGGGPYEQYF.

The V gene is TRBV12-3 or TRBV12-4, the J gene TRBJ2-5; D not resolved. V was trimmed by 6 bases and J by 5 bases, leaving 13 bases between them. This CDR3 has 13 amino acids. The CDR3 is CASRPVTEETQYF. As DNA, the CDR3 is TGTGCCAGCAGGCCTGTAACCGAGGAGACCCAGTACTTC.

The rearrangement links TRBV7-9 to TRBJ2-7; 7 nucleotides line up with TRBD1. The CDR3 consists of 14 residues. Germline V gene data show CDR1 as SEHNR and CDR2 as FQNEAQ (reference sequence). V was clipped by 4 bases and J by 3 bases; unmatched bases: 6. CDR3 DNA sequence: TGTGCCAGCAGCTCCGGACAGGTATTCTACGAGCAGTACTTC. Protein sequence: CASSSGQVFYEQYF.

This rearrangement joins TRBV27 to TRBJ2-1; D gene unclear. Trimming took off 6 bases at V and 9 bases at J, with 9 bases between the two ends. CDR1 is MNHEY and CDR2 is SMNVEV in the germline V gene (reference sequence). This CDR3 has 11 amino acids. The CDR3 loop reads CASRFGLEQFF. CDR3 in DNA: TGTGCCAGCAGGTTTGGGCTTGAGCAGTTCTTC.

Only a few counts were recorded for this clonotype. This sequence may be a read error, since a much larger clone differs from it by one base. The V gene is TRBV7-3, the J gene TRBJ1-1, with no clear D. CDR1 and CDR2 (germline): SGHTA, FQGTGA. The CDR3 totals 13 residues. V dropped 3 bases and J dropped 3 bases, with 8 bases sitting between them. The CDR3: CASSFQEDTEAFF. The CDR3 DNA follows: TGTGCCAGCAGCTTCCAGGAGGACACTGAAGCTTTCTTT.

This clonotype has just a few counts. The chain links TRBV11-2 to TRBJ1-1; maybe TRBD1 (5 bases). Germline V gene sequence: CDR1 SGHAT, CDR2 FQNNGV. The CDR3 is 11 residues long. With 8 bases removed from V and 7 bases from J, the gap between germline ends came to 11 bases. As DNA, the CDR3 is TGTGCCAGCCGGAGGGGCAGTGAAGCTTTCTTT. Translation gives CASRRGSEAFF.

This clonotype was detected many times. This sequence joins TRBV5-5 and TRBJ2-3; 8 bases fit TRBD1. The V and J ends lost 3 bases and 2 bases, in that order; junction bases with no gene match: 5. CDR3 size: 15 residues. Germline CDR1 and CDR2: SGHKS and YYEKEE (reference sequence). The CDR3 spells CASSSGQGHTDTQYF. DNA for the CDR3: TGTGCCAGCAGCTCCGGACAGGGACACACAGATACGCAGTATTTT.

This clonotype was seen only a few times. The chain is built from TRBV4-2 and TRBJ2-4; no clear D. Trimming took 0 bases from V and 3 from J, leaving 9 bases between them. CDR1 is LGHNA and CDR2 is YNFKEQ in the germline V gene. The CDR3 runs to 15 residues. CDR3 nucleotide sequence: TGTGCCAGCAGCCAAGATCGAACTAACAAAAACATTCAGTACTTC. This translates into CASSQDRTNKNIQYF.

The chain has TRBV7-9 and TRBJ2-1, with a tentative D call TRBD2 (6 bases). Trimming removed 4 bases from V and 6 bases from J, with 16 bases in between. Germline V CDR1 and CDR2: SEHNR, FQNEAQ (reference sequence). The CDR3 runs to 15 residues. CDR3 nucleotides: TGTGCCAGCAGCTACCCGACTAGAGAGGTCAATGAGCAGTTCTTC. Translated: CASSYPTREVNEQFF.

The rearrangement links TRBV7-8 to TRBJ2-3; possible D gene TRBD2, 5 bases. V gave up 5 bases and J gave up 1 base, with 13 bases separating them. This CDR3 has 15 amino acids. Germline V gives CDR1 SGHVS, CDR2 FQNEAQ. CDR3 sequence reads: CASSPGRAGTDTQYF. CDR3 sequence (DNA): TGTGCCAGCAGCCCGGGAAGGGCAGGCACAGATACGCAGTATTTT. Combining the CDR3 with reference TRBV7-8 and TRBJ2-3 gives the whole variable domain GAGVSQSPRYKVAKRGQDVALRCDPISGHVSLFWYQQALGQGPEFLTYFQNEAQLDKSGLPSDRFFAERPEGSVSTLKIQRTQQEDSAVYLCASSPGRAGTDTQYFGPGTRLTVL.

The chain carries TRBV6-6 and TRBJ1-4, with a tentative D call TRBD1 (5 bases). Germline CDR1 MNHNY, CDR2 SVGAGI (reference sequence). The CDR3 is 13 amino acids. Trimming removed 8 bases at V and 4 bases at J, with 11 bases between. This chain's CDR3 is CASLGQGNEKLFF. The CDR3 coding sequence is TGTGCCAGCCTGGGCCAGGGTAATGAAAAACTGTTTTTT.